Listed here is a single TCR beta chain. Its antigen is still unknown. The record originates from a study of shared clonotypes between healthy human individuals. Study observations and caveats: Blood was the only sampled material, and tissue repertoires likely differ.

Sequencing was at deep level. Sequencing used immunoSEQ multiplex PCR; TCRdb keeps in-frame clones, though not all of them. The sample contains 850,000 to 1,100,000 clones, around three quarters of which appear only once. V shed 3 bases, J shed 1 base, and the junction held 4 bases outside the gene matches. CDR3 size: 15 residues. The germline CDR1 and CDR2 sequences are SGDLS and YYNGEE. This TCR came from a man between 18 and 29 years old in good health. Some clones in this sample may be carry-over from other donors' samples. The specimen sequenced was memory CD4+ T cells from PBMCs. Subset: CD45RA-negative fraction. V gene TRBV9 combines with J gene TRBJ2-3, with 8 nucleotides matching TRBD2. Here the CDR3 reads CASSGSGGGTDTQYF. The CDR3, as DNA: TGTGCCAGCAGCGGGAGCGGGGGTGGCACAGATACGCAGTATTTT. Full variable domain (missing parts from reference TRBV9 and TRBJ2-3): DSGVTQTPKHLITATGQRVTLRCSPRSGDLSVYWYQQSLDQGLQFLIQYYNGEERAKGNILERFSAQQFPDLHSELNLSSLELGDSALYFCASSGSGGGTDTQYFGPGTRLTVL.